Listed below are T cell receptor beta chains from one sample, sequenced in a study of T cells after yellow fever vaccination. TCRdb itself ran the 5' RACE reads through MiXCR, one entry per CDR3 protein. The sample includes some 300,000 distinct CDR3 sequences, approximately 8% of them seen just once. Material: PBMCs, obtained more than 35 days after the first yellow fever vaccination. The receptors come from a man aged 18 to 35 who received the YFV17D yellow fever vaccine. The CDR3 runs from the conserved cysteine through the conserved F or W. A D gene is named only where the DNA matches it firmly. Rows may omit the clone size; those that give it use once, few, many or a size class.

j_call,d_call,clone_size,v_call,cdr3_aa,cdr3_nt
TRBJ1-2,-,-,TRBV7-2,CANRQNYGYTF,TGTGCCAACCGACAGAACTATGGCTACACCTTC
TRBJ2-3,-,many,TRBV18,CASSPEGPRAQYF,TGTGCCAGCTCACCGGAAGGCCCAAGGGCGCAGTATTTT
TRBJ1-1,-,-,TRBV7-2,CASSPPGGHTEAFF,TGTGCCAGCAGCCCTCCCGGGGGGCACACTGAAGCTTTCTTT
TRBJ1-1,-,few,TRBV5-1,CASNRDGNTEAFF,TGCGCCAGCAATAGGGACGGGAACACTGAAGCTTTCTTT
TRBJ2-2,-,many,TRBV7-8,CAWGRLLLGSNTGELFF,TGTGCCTGGGGACGGCTACTTCTGGGTTCGAACACCGGGGAGCTGTTTTTT
TRBJ2-1,TRBD1,many,TRBV6-2/TRBV6-3,CASSKITGGSYNEQFF,TGTGCCAGCAGCAAAATAACAGGGGGGAGCTACAATGAGCAGTTCTTC
TRBJ2-5,TRBD2,-,TRBV5-1,CASSLGPLAGDQETQYF,TGCGCCAGCAGCTTGGGCCCACTAGCGGGGGATCAAGAGACCCAGTACTTC
TRBJ1-1,TRBD1,-,TRBV5-1,CASSLLQGAQTEAFF,TGCGCCAGCAGCTTGCTCCAGGGGGCACAGACTGAAGCTTTCTTT
TRBJ1-2,-,-,TRBV4-1,CASSQVPREGYTF,TGCGCCAGCAGCCAAGTTCCCAGGGAAGGCTACACCTTC
TRBJ2-5,-,-,TRBV15,CATSGFHSGQETQYF,TGTGCCACCAGTGGATTCCATTCCGGCCAAGAGACCCAGTACTTC
TRBJ2-1,TRBD2,few,TRBV19,CASSIGSSGGARGNEQFF,TGTGCCAGTAGTATAGGGTCCAGCGGGGGGGCCCGGGGGAATGAGCAGTTCTTC
TRBJ1-1,-,few,TRBV5-1,CASSLVGSANTEAFF,TGCGCCAGCAGCTTGGTCGGATCCGCGAACACTGAAGCTTTCTTT
TRBJ2-1,TRBD2,-,TRBV5-4,CASTWGLAGYNEQFF,TGTGCCAGCACCTGGGGACTAGCGGGGTACAATGAGCAGTTCTTC
TRBJ1-6,-,-,TRBV25-1,CASSEGISGRSPLHF,TGTGCCAGCAGTGAAGGTATCTCCGGGAGGTCACCCCTCCACTTT
TRBJ1-3,-,-,TRBV7-2,CASSSRTRGSIYF,TGTGCCAGCAGCTCTCGGACAAGGGGGTCCATATATTTT
TRBJ2-3,-,few,TRBV4-1,CASSQEHTDGDTQYF,TGCGCCAGCAGCCAAGAACACACGGACGGAGATACGCAGTATTTT
TRBJ1-1,-,few,TRBV6-2/TRBV6-3,CASSYSRVSTEAFF,TGTGCCAGCAGTTACTCTAGAGTGAGCACTGAAGCTTTCTTT
TRBJ1-1,-,many,TRBV19,CASSIGTEAFF,TGTGCCAGTAGTATCGGCACTGAAGCTTTCTTT
TRBJ1-6,-,-,TRBV27,CASSLQGYSPLHF,TGTGCCAGCAGTTTACAGGGCTATTCACCCCTCCACTTT
TRBJ1-2,-,-,TRBV4-1,CASSPGLQGFGYTF,TGCGCCAGCAGCCCCGGGCTCCAGGGCTTTGGCTACACCTTC
TRBJ1-1,-,-,TRBV19,CASSILDLNTEAFF,TGTGCCAGTAGTATTCTGGACCTAAACACTGAAGCTTTCTTT
TRBJ2-3,TRBD2,few,TRBV7-2,CASSLASGELNTQYF,TGTGCCAGCAGCTTGGCTAGCGGAGAGCTAAATACGCAGTATTTT
TRBJ2-1,TRBD1,-,TRBV6-6,CAIGGFYNEQFF,TGTGCCATAGGGGGCTTTTACAATGAGCAGTTCTTC
TRBJ2-4,-,few,TRBV27,CASSLSGGAKNIQYF,TGTGCCAGCAGTTTATCAGGGGGGGCCAAAAACATTCAGTACTTC
TRBJ2-2,-,-,TRBV7-6,CASSRGGGSVNTGELFF,TGTGCCAGCAGCAGGGGGGGGGGCAGCGTTAACACCGGGGAGCTGTTTTTT
TRBJ2-1,-,-,TRBV4-3,CAISQEGRGSEQFF,TGCGCCATCAGCCAAGAGGGACGGGGCAGTGAGCAGTTCTTC